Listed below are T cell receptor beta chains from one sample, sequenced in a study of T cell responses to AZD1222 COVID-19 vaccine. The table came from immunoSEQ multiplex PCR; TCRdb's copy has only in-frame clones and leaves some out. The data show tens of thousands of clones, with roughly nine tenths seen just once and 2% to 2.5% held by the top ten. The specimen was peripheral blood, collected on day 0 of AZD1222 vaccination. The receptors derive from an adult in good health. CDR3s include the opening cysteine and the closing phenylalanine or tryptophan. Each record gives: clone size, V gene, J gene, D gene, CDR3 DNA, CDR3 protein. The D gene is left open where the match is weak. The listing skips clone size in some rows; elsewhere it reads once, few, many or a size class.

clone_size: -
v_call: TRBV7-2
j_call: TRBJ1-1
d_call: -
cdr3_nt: TGTGCCAGCAGCTTAGCGCGGGGGACTGGCACTGAAGCTTTCTTT
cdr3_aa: CASSLARGTGTEAFF

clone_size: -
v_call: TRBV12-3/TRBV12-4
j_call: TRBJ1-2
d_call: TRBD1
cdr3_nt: TGTGCCAGCAGACAGGGGGCTGGCTACACCTTC
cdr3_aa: CASRQGAGYTF

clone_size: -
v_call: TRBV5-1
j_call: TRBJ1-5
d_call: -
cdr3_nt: TGCGCCAGCAGCTTGGTCGGTGATAGCAATCAGCCCCAGCATTTT
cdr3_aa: CASSLVGDSNQPQHF

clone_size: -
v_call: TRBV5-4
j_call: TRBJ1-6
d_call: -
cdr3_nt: TGTGCCAGCAGCCTTAGGACGGCGAGCTCCTATAATTCACCCCTCCACTTT
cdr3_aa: CASSLRTASSYNSPLHF

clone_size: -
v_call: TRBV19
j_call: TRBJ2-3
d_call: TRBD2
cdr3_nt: TGTGCCAGTAGTACCGGGGGGGGGAGCACAGATACGCAGTATTTT
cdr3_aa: CASSTGGGSTDTQYF

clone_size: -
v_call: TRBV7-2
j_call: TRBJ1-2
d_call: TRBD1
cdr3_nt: TGTGCCAGCAGCTTAATGACAGGGGGCCTGAGGGGCTACACCTTC
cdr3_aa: CASSLMTGGLRGYTF

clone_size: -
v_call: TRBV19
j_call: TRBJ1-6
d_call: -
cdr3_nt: TGTGCCAGTAGTATACTGGCAGGGAGATTGGGTTCACCCCTCCACTTT
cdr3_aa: CASSILAGRLGSPLHF

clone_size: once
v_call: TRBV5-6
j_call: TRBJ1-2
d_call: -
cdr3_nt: TGTGCCAGCAGCTTGGGGGCTTACACCACCTATGGCTACACCTTC
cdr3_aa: CASSLGAYTTYGYTF

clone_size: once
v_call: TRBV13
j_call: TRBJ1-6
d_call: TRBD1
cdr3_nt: TGTGCCAGCAGCTTCTACGGACAGGGAAATTCACCCCTCCACTTT
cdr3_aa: CASSFYGQGNSPLHF

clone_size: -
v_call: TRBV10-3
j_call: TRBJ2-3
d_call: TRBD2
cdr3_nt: TGTGCAGCTTCTAGCGGGCGGGAGGATACGCAGTATTTT
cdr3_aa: CAASSGREDTQYF

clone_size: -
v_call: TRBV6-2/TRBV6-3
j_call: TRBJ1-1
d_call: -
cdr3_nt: TGTGCCAGCAGCCCTTCTGACACGGACATGAACACTGAAGCTTTCTTT
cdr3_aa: CASSPSDTDMNTEAFF

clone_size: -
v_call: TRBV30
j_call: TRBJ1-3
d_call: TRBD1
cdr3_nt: TGTGCCTGGAGTGATCAAAATGCAGGGGGCTCTGGAAACACCATATATTTT
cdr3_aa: CAWSDQNAGGSGNTIYF

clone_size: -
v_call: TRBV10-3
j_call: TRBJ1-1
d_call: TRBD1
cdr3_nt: TGTGCCATCAGTGAAAGACAGGGGAGTCCTGAAGCTTTCTTT
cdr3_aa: CAISERQGSPEAFF

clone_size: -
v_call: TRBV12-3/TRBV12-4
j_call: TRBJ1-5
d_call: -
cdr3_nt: TGTGCCAGCAGCTCGGACAGAGATCAGCCCCAGCATTTT
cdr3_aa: CASSSDRDQPQHF

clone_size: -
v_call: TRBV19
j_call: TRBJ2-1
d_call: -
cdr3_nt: TGTGCCAGTAGTATAGTAAGCAAGGATAGTCGGGGTGAGCAGTTCTTC
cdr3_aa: CASSIVSKDSRGEQFF

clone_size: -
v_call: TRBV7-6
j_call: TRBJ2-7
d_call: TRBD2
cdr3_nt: TGTGCCAGCAGCTCCCAGGGGGGACTAGCGGGTTTCCAGCAGTACTTC
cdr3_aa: CASSSQGGLAGFQQYF

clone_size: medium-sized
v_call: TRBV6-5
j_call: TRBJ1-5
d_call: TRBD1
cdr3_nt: TGTGCCAGCAACCCGACAGGGAGCAATCAGCCCCAGCATTTT
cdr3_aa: CASNPTGSNQPQHF

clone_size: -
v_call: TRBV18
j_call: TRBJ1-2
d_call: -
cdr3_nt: TGTGCCAGCTCATCTGACAGTCTCAACTATGGCTACACCTTC
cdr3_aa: CASSSDSLNYGYTF

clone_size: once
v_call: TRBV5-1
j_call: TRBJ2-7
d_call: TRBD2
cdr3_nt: TGCGCCAGCAGCTTTAGCGGGAGCACCTCCTACGAGCAGTACTTC
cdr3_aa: CASSFSGSTSYEQYF

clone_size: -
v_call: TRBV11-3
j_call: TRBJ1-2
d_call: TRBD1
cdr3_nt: TGTGCCAGCAGCTTGGACAGGGGTTATGGCTACACCTTC
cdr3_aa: CASSLDRGYGYTF

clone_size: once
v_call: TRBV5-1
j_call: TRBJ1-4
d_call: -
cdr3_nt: TGCGCCAGCAGCTTGGGGGCAACTAATGAAAAACTGTTTTTT
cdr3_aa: CASSLGATNEKLFF

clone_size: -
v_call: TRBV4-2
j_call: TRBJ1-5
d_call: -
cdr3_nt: TGTGCCAGCAGTCCCGGGACGGGTTTCGTTCAGCCCCAGCATTTT
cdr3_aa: CASSPGTGFVQPQHF

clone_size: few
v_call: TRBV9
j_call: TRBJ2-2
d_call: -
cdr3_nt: TGTGCCAGCAGCGTAGCTAGGCTAGCGACGAACACCGGGGAGCTGTTTTTT
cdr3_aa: CASSVARLATNTGELFF

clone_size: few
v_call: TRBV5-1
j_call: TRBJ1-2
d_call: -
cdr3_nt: TGCGCCAGCAGACACTGGGGCCCCGGGTTCTATGGCTACACCTTC
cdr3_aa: CASRHWGPGFYGYTF

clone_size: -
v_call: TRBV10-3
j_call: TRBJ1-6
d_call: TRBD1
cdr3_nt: TGTGCCATCAGCGGACAGGGGGATTCACCCCTCCACTTT
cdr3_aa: CAISGQGDSPLHF

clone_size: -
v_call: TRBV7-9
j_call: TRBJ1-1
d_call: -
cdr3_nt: TGTGCCAGCAGCCCCCGGGGCAGTGGGGGAGAAGCTTTCTTT
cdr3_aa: CASSPRGSGGEAFF

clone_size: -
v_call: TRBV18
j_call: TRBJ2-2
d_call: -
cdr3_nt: TGTGCCAGCTCACCACCGGGGACTGTGAACACCGGGGAGCTGTTTTTT
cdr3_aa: CASSPPGTVNTGELFF

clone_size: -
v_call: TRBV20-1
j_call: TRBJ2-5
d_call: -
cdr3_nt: TGCAGTGCCTACACACAAGAGACCCAGTACTTC
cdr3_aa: CSAYTQETQYF

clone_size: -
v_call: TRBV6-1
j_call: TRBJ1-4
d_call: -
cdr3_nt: TGTGCCAGCAGTGAACTCTTAGTCGAAAAACTGTTTTTT
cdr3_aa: CASSELLVEKLFF

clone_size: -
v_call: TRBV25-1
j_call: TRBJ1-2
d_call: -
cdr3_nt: TGTGCCAGCAGTACGACTCTTGGCTATGGCTACACCTTC
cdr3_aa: CASSTTLGYGYTF

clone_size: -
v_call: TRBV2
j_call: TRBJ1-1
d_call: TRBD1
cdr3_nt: TGTGCCAGCCGGGACAGGGGCGGGAACACTGAAGCTTTCTTT
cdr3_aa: CASRDRGGNTEAFF

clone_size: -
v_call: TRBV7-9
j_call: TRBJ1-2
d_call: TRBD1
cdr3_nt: TGTGCCAGCAACGAGGACAGGCCCGCTGCCACCTTC
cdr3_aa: CASNEDRPAATF

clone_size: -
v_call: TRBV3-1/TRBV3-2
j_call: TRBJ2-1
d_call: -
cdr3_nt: TGTGCCAGCAGCCAAGATACGGGGCCCTATGAGCAGTTCTTC
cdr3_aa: CASSQDTGPYEQFF

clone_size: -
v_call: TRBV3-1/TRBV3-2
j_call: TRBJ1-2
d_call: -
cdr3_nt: TGTGCCAGCAGCCCTCGGGGGGGGGAGAACTATGGCTACACCTTC
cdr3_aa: CASSPRGGENYGYTF

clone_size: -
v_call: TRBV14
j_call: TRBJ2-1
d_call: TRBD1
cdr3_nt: TGTGCCAGCAGCCAGAGGACAGGGGGCTACAATGAGCAGTTCTTC
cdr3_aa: CASSQRTGGYNEQFF

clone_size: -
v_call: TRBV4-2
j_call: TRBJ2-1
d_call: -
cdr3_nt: TGTGCCAGCAGCCAAGGGTATTCGGATGAGCAGTTCTTC
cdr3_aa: CASSQGYSDEQFF

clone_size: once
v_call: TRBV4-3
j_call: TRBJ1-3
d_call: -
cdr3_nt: TGCGCCAGCAGCCAAGATAGCGAAAACACCATATATTTT
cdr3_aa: CASSQDSENTIYF

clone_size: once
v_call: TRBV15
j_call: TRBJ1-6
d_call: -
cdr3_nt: TGTGCCACCAGCAGAGATCGGGCAGGAGGGAGGTCACCCCTCCACTTT
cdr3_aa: CATSRDRAGGRSPLHF

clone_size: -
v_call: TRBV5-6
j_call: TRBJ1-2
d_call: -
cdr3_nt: TGTGCCAGCGCCCCTCAGGGCCCTTATGGCTACACCTTC
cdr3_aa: CASAPQGPYGYTF

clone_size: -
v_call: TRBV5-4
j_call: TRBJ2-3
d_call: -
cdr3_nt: TGTGCCAGCAGCGACTTAACAGATACGCAGTATTTT
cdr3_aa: CASSDLTDTQYF

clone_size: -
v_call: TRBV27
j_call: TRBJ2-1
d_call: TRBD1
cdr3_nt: TGTGCCAGCAGTCTGGAGGGACAGGGAGGGTTCAATGAGCAGTTCTTC
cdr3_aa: CASSLEGQGGFNEQFF

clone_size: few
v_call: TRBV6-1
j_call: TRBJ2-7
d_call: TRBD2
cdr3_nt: TGTGCCAGCAGTGACGCGGCGGGAGTTATCTACGAGCAGTACTTC
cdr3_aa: CASSDAAGVIYEQYF

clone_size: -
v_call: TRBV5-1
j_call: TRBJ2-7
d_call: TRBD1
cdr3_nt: TGCGCCAGCAGCTTGATGCCTCCGGGACAGGGCCGCGAGCAGTACTTC
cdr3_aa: CASSLMPPGQGREQYF

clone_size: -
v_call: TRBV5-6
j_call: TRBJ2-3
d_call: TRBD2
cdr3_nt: TGTGCCAGCAGCCTACTAGCGGGGAGCACAGATACGCAGTATTTT
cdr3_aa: CASSLLAGSTDTQYF

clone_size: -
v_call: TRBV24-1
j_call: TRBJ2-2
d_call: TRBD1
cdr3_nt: TGTGCCACCAGTGATGCGCCGGGACAGGACAGGAACACCGGGGAGCTGTTTTTT
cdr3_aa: CATSDAPGQDRNTGELFF

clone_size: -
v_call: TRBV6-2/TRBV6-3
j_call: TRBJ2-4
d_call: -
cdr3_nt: TGTGCCAGCAGTTATTGGGGCGACGCCATTCAGTACTTC
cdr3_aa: CASSYWGDAIQYF

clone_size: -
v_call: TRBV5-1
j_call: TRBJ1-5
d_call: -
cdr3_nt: TGCGCCAGCAGCTTGGCTGGGTCGGCCGGTCAGCCCCAGCATTTT
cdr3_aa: CASSLAGSAGQPQHF

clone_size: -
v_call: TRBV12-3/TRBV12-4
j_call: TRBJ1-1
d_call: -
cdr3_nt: TGTGCCAGCAGCTATACACTGAACACTGAAGCTTTCTTT
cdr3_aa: CASSYTLNTEAFF

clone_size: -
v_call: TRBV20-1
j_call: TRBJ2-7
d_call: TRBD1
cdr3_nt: TGCAGTGCTAGTATTCCGGACAGGGTTGGCGAGCAGTACTTC
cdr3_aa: CSASIPDRVGEQYF

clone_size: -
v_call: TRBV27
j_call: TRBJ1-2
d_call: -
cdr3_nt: TGTGCCAGCAGTTTGACAGGTTCGGGGTACTATGGCTACACCTTC
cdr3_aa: CASSLTGSGYYGYTF

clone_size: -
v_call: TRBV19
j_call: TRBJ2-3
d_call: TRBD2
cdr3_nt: TGTGCCAGTAGTATAGATGGGACTAGCGGGAAAGGAACAGATACGCAGTATTTT
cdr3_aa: CASSIDGTSGKGTDTQYF

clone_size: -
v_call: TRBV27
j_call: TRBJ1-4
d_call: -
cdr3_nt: TGTGCCAGTGCTTGGGGAGCTAATGAAAAACTGTTTTTT
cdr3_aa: CASAWGANEKLFF